The rows below give T cell receptor beta chains drawn from one sample of a study of blood T cell repertoires in COVID-19. Profiled with immunoSEQ multiplex PCR; TCRdb holds only in-frame clones, not every one. The profile shows over 150,000 clones, roughly 83% of them singletons. The sample taken for sequencing was PBMCs or T cells enriched from blood (not recorded which). These receptors all stem from a woman in her twenties or thirties who had recovered from COVID-19. Both conserved end residues are part of each CDR3. Clone size, where shown, is once, few, many, or a class for clones that have expanded.

length,size,V,CDR3
15,.,TRBV7-9,CASSLGSGLNYEQYF
14,.,TRBV28,CASSSRVEGEKLFF
13,.,TRBV7-9,CASSLGAMYGYTF
15,.,TRBV4-1,CASSRDGTLNTEAFF
14,.,TRBV5-4,CASSLEQGTDTQYF
14,.,TRBV6-5,CASSFQGQGEGYTF
12,.,TRBV28,CASSLAAGPQHF
13,.,TRBV28,CASSPLWRETQYF
17,.,TRBV5-1,CASSLAPIRGRSEKLFF
13,.,TRBV7-9,CASSLQGLDGYTF
15,.,TRBV5-1,CASSSGQGNNYGYTF
12,.,TRBV29-1,CSVTQGALGYTF
15,.,TRBV18,CASSPREGKDYGYTF
13,.,TRBV10-3,CAISQRETHEQYF
17,once,TRBV6-6,CASSRYISGLSNNEQFF
14,.,TRBV2,CASSESTGREKLFF
19,.,TRBV7-6,CASSLASPSGGTNTGELFF
14,.,TRBV7-9,CASSLTGIGEKLFF